The 10 T cell receptor beta chains below come from one sample, sequenced in a study of T cells after yellow fever vaccination. TCRdb re-derived calls from the 5' RACE reads in MiXCR, one entry per CDR3 protein. The table lists some 300,000 distinct CDR3 sequences, around 11% of them singletons, with 3% to 3.5% in the top ten. The sample in question was CD4+ T cells sorted from PBMCs, obtained 45 days after the yellow fever booster vaccination. The origin of the receptors is a man aged 18-30 years who received the YFV17D yellow fever vaccine.

This clonotype was detected only a few times. In DNA, the CDR3 is TGTGCCAGCAGCCCGGAGGGGGCTAGCGGGGCGAAGGATACGCAGTATTTT. It translates to CASSPEGASGAKDTQYF. The genes are TRBV7-2 and TRBJ2-3; 9 nucleotides line up with TRBD2. The CDR3 runs to 17 residues. Germline V lookup: CDR1 SGHTA, CDR2 FQGNSA. The trim removed 5 bases at V and 6 bases at J, leaving 15 bases unmatched. Drawing the rest from reference TRBV7-2 and TRBJ2-3, the complete variable domain is GAGVSQSPSNKVTEKGKDVELRCDPISGHTALYWYRQSLGQGLEFLIYFQGNSAPDKSGLPSDRFSAERTGGSVSTLTIQRTQQEDSAVYLCASSPEGASGAKDTQYFGPGTRLTVL.

The chain has TRBV20-1 and TRBJ2-2; D is ambiguous. This CDR3 is 14 amino acids long. V was clipped by 2 bases and J by 0 bases, with 7 bases between them. Germline assignment: CDR1 DFQATT and CDR2 SNEGSKA (reference sequence). The CDR3 DNA reads as TGCAGTGCTAGACCTACCCCGAACACCGGGGAGCTGTTTTTT. Amino acids: CSARPTPNTGELFF.

This clonotype was detected ten times or more. V and J are TRBV5-1 and TRBJ2-7; 9 nucleotides match TRBD1. V was pared by 4 bases and J by 4 bases, with 12 bases of the junction left unmatched. The CDR3 spans 16 residues. Germline V gives CDR1 SGHRS, CDR2 YFSETQ. The CDR3 loop reads CASSPAGTGNPYEQYF. The CDR3 DNA reads TGCGCCAGCAGCCCAGCCGGGACAGGGAATCCGTACGAGCAGTACTTC.

The table lists this clonotype with a few counts. CDR3 nucleotides: TGCAGTGCTTCGCCGGGCCAAAATTCACCCCTCCACTTT. As protein: CSASPGQNSPLHF. The chain joins TRBV20-1 to TRBJ1-6; the D is unclear. CDR1 is DFQATT, CDR2 SNEGSKA, per germline (reference sequence). This CDR3 region has 13 residues. V was cut by 5 bases and J by 7 bases, with 12 bases left in between.

The V and J genes are TRBV7-3 and TRBJ2-1; TRBD1 matches 8 bases. Germline V lookup: CDR1 SGHTA, CDR2 FQGTGA. CDR3 length equals 14 residues. V shed 3 bases and J 5 bases; nucleotides not matched to a gene: 3. CDR3 region: CASSLGQVDNEQFF. The CDR3 nucleotides read TGTGCCAGCAGCTTGGGACAGGTAGACAATGAGCAGTTCTTC. The whole variable domain, filled in from reference TRBV7-3 and TRBJ2-1, reads GAGVSQTPSNKVTEKGKYVELRCDPISGHTALYWYRQSLGQGPEFLIYFQGTGAADDSGLPNDRFFAVRPEGSVSTLKIQRTERGDSAVYLCASSLGQVDNEQFFGPGTRLTVL.

This clonotype was observed at least ten times. The chain carries TRBV10-3 and TRBJ2-2, with D possibly matching TRBD2 (6 bases). The germline V and J ends were trimmed by 3 bases and 4 bases, with 9 bases remaining between them. The CDR3 totals 14 residues. CDR1 and CDR2 from the germline V gene are ENHRY and SYGVKD. The CDR3 spells CAISELASTGELFF. CDR3 sequence (DNA): TGTGCCATCAGTGAACTAGCTAGCACCGGGGAGCTGTTTTTT.

This chain links TRBV12-3 or TRBV12-4 with TRBJ2-1; possible D gene TRBD2, 5 bases. V lost 7 bases, J lost 7 bases, and 20 bases lay in between. The CDR3 loop spans 15 amino acids. The CDR3 DNA reads as TGTGCCAGCACCCTGGACTTGTCAGGTTTAAATGAGCAGTTCTTC. Its translation: CASTLDLSGLNEQFF.

V usage is TRBV10-3 and J usage is TRBJ1-4; TRBD1 matches at 7 bases. This CDR3 contains 14 residues. Germline V gene lookup returns CDR1 ENHRY and CDR2 SYGVKD. After removal of 4 bases from V and 5 bases from J, the junction contained 4 bases not matched to a gene. The CDR3 loop reads CAISARTGNEKLFF. CDR3 in DNA: TGTGCCATCAGTGCCCGGACAGGAAATGAAAAACTGTTTTTT.

V is TRBV20-1 and J is TRBJ1-3, with D unclear. Germline-derived CDR1 and CDR2 are DFQATT and SNEGSKA (reference sequence). This CDR3 has 13 amino acids. Trimming cost V 1 base and J 3 bases, with 7 bases left between them. The CDR3 loop is CSARVGNGNTIYF. The CDR3 DNA is TGCAGTGCTAGAGTGGGTAATGGAAACACCATATATTTT.

This clonotype has a handful of counts. The chain joins TRBV20-1 to TRBJ2-5; D ambiguous. The germline V and J ends were trimmed by 1 base and 5 bases, with 8 bases remaining between them. Looked up from germline, CDR1 is DFQATT and CDR2 is SNEGSKA (reference sequence). The CDR3 has 12 residues. DNA of the CDR3: TGCAGTGCTAGAGGGGTGACGGAGACCCAGTACTTC. This sequence encodes CSARGVTETQYF.